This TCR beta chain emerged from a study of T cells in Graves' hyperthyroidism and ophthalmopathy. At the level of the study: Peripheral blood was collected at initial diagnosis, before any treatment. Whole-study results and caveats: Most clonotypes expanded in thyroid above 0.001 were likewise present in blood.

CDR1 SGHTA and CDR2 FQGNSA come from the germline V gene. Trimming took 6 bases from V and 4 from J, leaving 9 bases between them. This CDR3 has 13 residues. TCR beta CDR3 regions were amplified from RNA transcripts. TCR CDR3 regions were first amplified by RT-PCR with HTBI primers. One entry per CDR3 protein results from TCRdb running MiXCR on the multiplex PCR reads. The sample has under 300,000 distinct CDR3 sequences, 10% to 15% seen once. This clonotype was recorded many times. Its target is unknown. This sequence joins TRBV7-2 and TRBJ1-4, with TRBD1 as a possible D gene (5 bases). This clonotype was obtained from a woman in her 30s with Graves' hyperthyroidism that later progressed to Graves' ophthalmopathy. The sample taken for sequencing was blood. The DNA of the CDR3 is TGTGCCAGCAGGACAGATTTTAATGAAAAACTGTTTTTT. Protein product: CASRTDFNEKLFF.